What follows is one TCR beta chain and its context. What it binds is not known. The repertoire was sequenced with immunoSEQ multiplex PCR; TCRdb's copy has only in-frame clones and lacks some. Of over 95,000 clones detected, around 95% appear once; the ten largest clones hold just over 2%. Germline assignment: CDR1 SGHTA and CDR2 FQGNSA. After removal of 1 base from V and 5 bases from J, the junction contained 4 bases not matched to a gene. CDR3 size: 15 residues. This sample was included in a study of OX40 agonist ivuxolimab in advanced cancers. Study results and caveats: CD4+ T cells averaged fewer expanded clones than CD8+ T cells.

The sequence was collected from an adult with an advanced solid tumor such as melanoma, head and neck, liver or kidney cancer. The source was CD4+ or CD8+ T cells sorted from blood, collected in a trial of the OX40 agonist ivuxolimab. V and J are TRBV7-2 and TRBJ1-1; 10 bases map to TRBD1. This CDR3 is CASSLGGTGVTEAFF. The DNA of the CDR3 is TGTGCCAGCAGCTTAGGAGGGACAGGGGTTACTGAAGCTTTCTTT. The full variable domain, rest sourced from reference TRBV7-2 and TRBJ1-1, is GAGVSQSPSNKVTEKGKDVELRCDPISGHTALYWYRQSLGQGLEFLIYFQGNSAPDKSGLPSDRFSAERTGGSVSTLTIQRTQQEDSAVYLCASSLGGTGVTEAFFGQGTRLTVV.